These 27 T cell receptor beta chains originate from one sample sequenced in a study of blood T cell repertoires in COVID-19. The method was immunoSEQ multiplex PCR; TCRdb's version includes in-frame clones alone and lacks a portion of them. Here the sample spans approximately 450,000 clones, over 75% being singletons. The sequencing input was PBMCs or T cells enriched from blood (not recorded which). The receptors shown here come from a man aged 25-45 years who had recovered from COVID-19.

This sequence joins TRBV21-1 and TRBJ1-4; TRBD1 reflects the table's D call only, with no check against the DNA. TRBV21-1 is deemed a pseudogene. The CDR3 extends over 14 amino acids. Here the CDR3 DNA reads TGTGCCAGCAGCACCCGGGACAGTCTTGTAAAACTGTTTTTT. Translated: CASSTRDSLVKLFF.

V is TRBV6-5 and J is TRBJ1-5, with a possible D match to TRBD1 (5 bases). Germline V CDR1 and CDR2: MNHEY, SVGAGI. The V end lost 6 bases, the J end lost 2 bases, and 11 bases lay between the germline ends. The CDR3 runs 14 residues. CDR3 coding DNA: TGTGCCAGCAGCCTACAGGACCGCAATCAGCCCCAGCATTTT. Protein sequence: CASSLQDRNQPQHF.

Only one count was recorded for this clone. Other DNA sequences in this specimen translate into the identical CDR3. The rearrangement joins TRBV19 to TRBJ1-1, with 9 bases identical to TRBD1. CDR3 size: 14 residues. The trim removed 4 bases at V and 1 base at J, leaving 1 base unmatched. The germline V gene has CDR1 LNHDA and CDR2 SQIVND (reference sequence). Written as DNA, the CDR3 is TGTGCCAGTAGTACGGGACAGGGGAACACTGAAGCTTTCTTT. Its protein is CASSTGQGNTEAFF.

The rearrangement uses TRBV6-6 and TRBJ2-7, with 14 bases that match TRBD2. Germline CDR1 is MNHNY and CDR2 is SVGAGI (reference sequence). The CDR3 has 15 amino acids. Germline trimming cut 6 bases from V and 2 bases from J; bases unmatched to any gene: 3. The CDR3 DNA sequence: TGTGCCAGCAGGGGGACTAGCGGGAGTACCTACGAGCAGTACTTC. It is translated as CASRGTSGSTYEQYF.

The J gene is TRBJ1-2, the V gene TRBV27; D might be TRBD1 (5 bases). Looked up from germline, CDR1 is MNHEY and CDR2 is SMNVEV (reference sequence). V gave up 4 bases and J gave up 2 bases, with 17 bases separating them. CDR3 length equals 16 residues. The DNA of the CDR3 is TGTGCCAGCAGTTGGGGCCCCTTGGGCAGGAACTATGGCTACACCTTC. Translated: CASSWGPLGRNYGYTF.

The genes are TRBV27 and TRBJ2-5; possible D gene TRBD1, 6 bases. Trimming removed 3 bases from V and 2 bases from J, with 16 bases in between. In germline, CDR1 is MNHEY, CDR2 SMNVEV (reference sequence). CDR3 length: 16 residues. The CDR3 DNA follows: TGTGCCAGCAGTTTTTCAGGGACACCATCGCAAGAGACCCAGTACTTC. Its translation: CASSFSGTPSQETQYF.

This chain joins TRBV29-1 and TRBJ2-5; tentatively, D is TRBD2 (5 bases). This CDR3 spans 15 amino acids. Trimming shortened V by 6 bases and J by 5 bases, and 22 bases separated the two germline ends. Germline V gene lookup returns CDR1 SQVTM and CDR2 ANQGSEA. This chain's CDR3 is CSVPRGWSGTETQYF. CDR3 coding DNA: TGCAGCGTCCCCCGAGGGTGGAGCGGCACCGAGACCCAGTACTTC.

This chain joins TRBV7-9 and TRBJ2-7; TRBD1 aligns across 10 bases. The germline CDR1 and CDR2 sequences are SEHNR and FQNEAQ (reference sequence). Losses at the gene ends were 5 bases for V and 4 bases for J; bases not matched to a gene: 5. CDR3 length: 14 residues. CDR3 nucleotide sequence: TGTGCCAGCAGCCCCGGGACAGGGGCGTACGAGCAGTACTTC. This codes for CASSPGTGAYEQYF. Together with reference TRBV7-9 and TRBJ2-7, the CDR3 gives the full variable domain: DTGVSQNPRHKITKRGQNVTFRCDPISEHNRLYWYRQTLGQGPEFLTYFQNEAQLEKSRLLSDRFSAERPKGSFSTLEIQRTEQGDSAMYLCASSPGTGAYEQYFGPGTRLTVT.

The chain is built from TRBV7-3 and TRBJ2-7, with a tentative D call TRBD2 (6 bases). Germline V gene data show CDR1 as SGHTA and CDR2 as FQGTGA. The V gene lost 2 bases and the J gene lost 6 bases, with 11 bases spanning the gap. The CDR3 loop spans 13 amino acids. CDR3 residues: CASSLGGTGEQYF. The DNA of the CDR3 is TGTGCCAGCAGCTTAGGCGGGACTGGCGAGCAGTACTTC.

The J gene is TRBJ2-1, the V gene TRBV7-2; 12 bases fit TRBD2. The CDR3 loop spans 15 amino acids. Trimming took 4 bases from V and 12 from J; bases not matched to a gene: 10. Germline V gene lookup returns CDR1 SGHTA and CDR2 FQGNSA. The CDR3 DNA reads TGTGCCAGCAGCTCCCACTGGACTAGCGGGATAGGGCAGTTCTTC. Protein product: CASSSHWTSGIGQFF.

This clone was detected once. This chain joins TRBV28 and TRBJ2-1; 7 bases map to TRBD2. Trimming took 10 bases from V and 3 from J; bases not matched to a gene: 9. This CDR3 region has 14 residues. The germline V gene has CDR1 MDHEN and CDR2 SYDVKM. As DNA, the CDR3 is TGTGCCACGGAGGCTAGCGGAGACTACAATGAGCAGTTCTTC. It codes for CATEASGDYNEQFF.

The chain has TRBV5-1 and TRBJ2-5; TRBD1 matches 11 bases. Germline CDR1 and CDR2: SGHRS and YFSETQ. V lost 6 bases, J lost 5 bases, and 9 bases stayed unmatched. The CDR3 runs 15 residues. CDR3 protein: CASTPRTGGDETQYF. CDR3 bases: TGCGCCAGCACTCCGCGGACAGGGGGCGATGAGACCCAGTACTTC. Based on the CDR3 plus reference TRBV5-1 and TRBJ2-5, the full variable domain is KAGVTQTPRYLIKTRGQQVTLSCSPISGHRSVSWYQQTPGQGLQFLFEYFSETQRNKGNFPGRFSGRQFSNSRSEMNVSTLELGDSALYLCASTPRTGGDETQYFGPGTRLLVL.

The chain is built from TRBV5-4 and TRBJ1-5; D possibly corresponds to TRBD1 (6 bases). V was pared by 3 bases and J by 4 bases, with 11 bases between. CDR3 length: 14 residues. Per germline, CDR1 SGHNT and CDR2 YYREEE (reference sequence). The CDR3 sequence is CASSSQGLNQPQHF. The CDR3 region has the DNA TGTGCCAGCAGCTCCCAGGGGCTAAATCAGCCCCAGCATTTT. Full variable domain (rest looked up from reference TRBV5-4 and TRBJ1-5): ETGVTQSPTHLIKTRGQQVTLRCSSQSGHNTVSWYQQALGQGPQFIFQYYREEENGRGNFPPRFSGLQFPNYSSELNVNALELDDSALYLCASSSQGLNQPQHFGDGTRLSIL.

V gene TRBV12-3 or TRBV12-4 combines with J gene TRBJ2-7; weak D call: TRBD1 (6 bases). This CDR3 has 13 residues. Trimming cost V 3 bases and J 4 bases, with 10 bases left between them. The CDR3 DNA reads as TGTGCCAGCAGTTTGCAGGGGAAGTACGAGCAGTACTTC. This encodes CASSLQGKYEQYF.

The J gene is TRBJ2-7, the V gene TRBV28; D is unclear. Trimming took 10 bases from V and 0 from J, leaving 10 bases between them. Germline loops: CDR1 MDHEN, CDR2 SYDVKM. The CDR3 loop spans 12 amino acids. DNA of the CDR3: TGTGCCACGTTAACACACTCCTACGAGCAGTACTTC. Protein product: CATLTHSYEQYF.

The chain has TRBV9 and TRBJ2-1; 7 nucleotides agree with TRBD2. V lost 4 bases, J lost 1 base, and 11 bases stayed unmatched. The CDR3 extends over 17 amino acids. From germline, CDR1 is SGDLS and CDR2 YYNGEE. CDR3 sequence: CASSFMVGGSSYNEQFF. The CDR3 DNA reads as TGTGCCAGCAGCTTTATGGTGGGCGGGAGTTCCTACAATGAGCAGTTCTTC.

The CDR3 sequence: CASTQVGQVNTGELFF. The CDR3 nucleotides are TGTGCCAGTACCCAGGTGGGACAGGTAAACACCGGGGAGCTGTTTTTT. The chain combines TRBV19 with TRBJ2-2, with 8 positions matching TRBD1. CDR3 size: 16 residues. Germline V gene data show CDR1 as LNHDA and CDR2 as SQIVND (reference sequence). V lost 7 bases to trimming and J lost 2 bases; unmatched junction nucleotides: 9.

This sequence joins TRBV2 and TRBJ2-1, with D unclear. The V end lost 1 base, the J end lost 3 bases, and 10 bases lay between the germline ends. The germline V gene has CDR1 SNHLY and CDR2 FYNNEI. This CDR3 comprises 15 residues. The CDR3 loop reads CASSEDLGLYNEQFF. In DNA, the CDR3 is TGTGCCAGCAGTGAAGACCTGGGCCTCTACAATGAGCAGTTCTTC.

Of note for this clone: A read error may produce the germline difference seen at one junction end. The V and J genes are TRBV18 and TRBJ1-1, with D maybe TRBD1 (6 bases). Germline CDR1 KGHSH, CDR2 LQKENI. CDR3 length equals 15 residues. The CDR3 protein is CASSPPGRGNTEAFF. The CDR3 DNA reads as TGTGCCAGCTCCCCACCGGGCAGGGGGAACACTGAAGCTTTCTTT.

The genes are TRBV3-1 (or the pseudogene TRBV3-2) and TRBJ1-6, with D maybe TRBD1 (6 bases). V shed 1 base and J shed 7 bases, with 11 bases lying between them. The CDR3 covers 15 residues. Germline V gene lookup returns CDR1 LGHDT and CDR2 YNNKEL (reference sequence). CDR3 sequence reads: CASSQADRMNSPLHF. The CDR3 coding sequence is TGTGCCAGCAGCCAAGCAGACAGGATGAATTCACCCCTCCACTTT.

This chain joins TRBV6-5 and TRBJ1-4, with 7 bases lining up with TRBD1. The CDR3 is made up of 12 amino acids. V shed 11 bases, J shed 12 bases, and the junction held 12 bases outside the gene matches. Germline lookup yields CDR1 MNHEY and CDR2 SVGAGI. The CDR3 is CAARDSAGELFF. Written as DNA, the CDR3 is TGTGCCGCCCGGGACAGCGCCGGGGAACTGTTTTTT.

This CDR3 reads CSVGEREFTGELFF. As DNA, the CDR3 is TGCAGCGTTGGTGAGCGGGAGTTCACCGGGGAGCTGTTTTTT. V gene TRBV29-1 combines with J gene TRBJ2-2; 8 nucleotides agree with TRBD2. Germline CDR1 reads SQVTM; CDR2 reads ANQGSEA. The CDR3 consists of 14 residues. Trimming took 4 bases from V and 4 from J; bases not matched to a gene: 5.

The chain carries TRBV6-5 and TRBJ1-4, with unresolved D. The length of the CDR3 is 13 residues. V gave up 2 bases and J gave up 5 bases, with 6 bases separating them. Germline V lookup: CDR1 MNHEY, CDR2 SVGAGI. CDR3 DNA: TGTGCCAGCAGTTACGCGAACAATGAAAAACTGTTTTTT. Amino acid sequence: CASSYANNEKLFF.

The V call is TRBV7-9, the J call TRBJ2-4, with 7 bases identical to TRBD2. CDR3 size: 17 residues. V was clipped by 0 bases and J by 2 bases; unmatched bases: 7. Looked up from germline, CDR1 is SEHNR and CDR2 is FQNEAQ (reference sequence). The CDR3 coding sequence is TGTGCCAGCAGCTTAGCACCTCTAGCGGACCCCAAAAACATTCAGTACTTC. This gives the protein CASSLAPLADPKNIQYF.

The chain has TRBV5-5 and TRBJ1-5; D gene unclear. Germline V gene sequence: CDR1 SGHKS, CDR2 YYEKEE (reference sequence). V lost 3 bases to trimming and J lost 3 bases, with 10 bases between them. The CDR3 contains 14 residues. The CDR3 protein is CASSSGLHNQPQHF. DNA of the CDR3: TGTGCCAGCAGCTCCGGACTCCACAATCAGCCCCAGCATTTT.

The rearrangement links TRBV10-3 to TRBJ1-5, with D uncertain. There are 15 residues in the CDR3. The germline CDR1 and CDR2 sequences are ENHRY and SYGVKD. The V end lost 0 bases, the J end lost 0 bases, and 6 bases lay between the germline ends. CDR3 residues: CAISESAVSNQPQHF. Here the CDR3 DNA reads TGTGCCATCAGTGAGTCGGCAGTTAGCAATCAGCCCCAGCATTTT.

The rearrangement joins TRBV3-1 (or the pseudogene TRBV3-2) to TRBJ2-3; D remains ambiguous. Trimming pared 3 bases from V and 0 bases from J, leaving 16 bases between. CDR3 size: 17 residues. Looked up from germline, CDR1 is LGHDT and CDR2 is YNNKEL (reference sequence). CDR3 nucleotide sequence: TGTGCCAGCAGCCACTCCACTCTCGTCGGGAGCACAGATACGCAGTATTTT. Translation gives CASSHSTLVGSTDTQYF.